The 8 T cell receptor beta chains reported below all come from one sample, sequenced in a study of CXCR3-negative and CXCR3-positive naive CD8 T cells. All TRB cDNA libraries came from 5' RACE performed with UMI labels. TCRdb reprocessed the 5' RACE reads and reports one entry per CDR3 protein, with no DNA. This table holds around 140,000 distinct CDR3 sequences. Their target antigens are unknown. Points from the study as a whole: Naive cells positive for CXCR3 carried more hydrophobic TRB CDR3s than CXCR3-negative ones.

Material for sequencing was naive CXCR3+ CD8+ T cells from blood. Described subset: CD45RO-CCR7+CD27+CD95- naive CD8+ T cells expressing CXCR3 (TNR3+). These receptors all stem from a human donor in good health. Some clones in this sample may be carry-over from other donors' samples.

The V and J genes are TRBV7-9 and TRBJ1-3; lacking DNA, the TRBD1 call made by TCRdb goes unchecked. The germline gives CDR1 SEHNR, CDR2 FQNEAQ (reference sequence). This CDR3 is built from 19 residues. This chain's CDR3 is CASSPLETGSFFSGNTIYF.

The chain is built from TRBV2 and TRBJ2-3; TCRdb outputs TRBD1, but without DNA this stays unchecked. The germline gives CDR1 SNHLY, CDR2 FYNNEI. The CDR3 length is 15 residues. CDR3 sequence reads: CAVRGDVTSTDTQYF.

The chain combines TRBV28 with TRBJ1-2. The CDR3 covers 11 residues. Germline CDR1 and CDR2: MDHEN and SYDVKM. The chain's CDR3 is CVSRGYYGYTF.

The V and J genes are TRBV10-2 and TRBJ1-4. Germline V lookup: CDR1 WSHSY, CDR2 SAAADI. There are 14 residues in the CDR3. CDR3 in amino acids: CASSDRTFNEKLFF.

The gene calls are TRBV7-9 and TRBJ1-2; the D gene TCRdb calls, TRBD1, cannot be checked with no DNA. This CDR3 has 15 amino acids. CDR1 is SEHNR and CDR2 is FQNEAQ in the germline V gene (reference sequence). CDR3 sequence: CASSLELGPREGYTF.

This chain's CDR3 is CASSLETSVQETQYF. The chain has TRBV11-3 and TRBJ2-5; TCRdb's D gene call, TRBD2, goes unchecked for lack of DNA. This CDR3 spans 15 amino acids. Germline CDR1 and CDR2: SGHNT and YENEEA.

This CDR3 is CSVEVQGWETQYF. The gene calls are TRBV29-1 and TRBJ2-5. Germline V lookup: CDR1 SQVTM, CDR2 ANQGSEA. The CDR3 totals 13 residues.

The J gene is TRBJ2-1, the V gene TRBV29-1; TCRdb outputs TRBD2, but without DNA this stays unchecked. Germline CDR1 is SQVTM and CDR2 is ANQGSEA. The CDR3 consists of 14 residues. The chain's CDR3 is CSVSGSDRSNEQFF.